These 23 T cell receptor beta chains were sequenced from one sample in a study of cytomegalovirus exposure and HLA in healthy donors. With 60 Vbeta and 13 Jbeta primers, the PCR was carried out. Generated by immunoSEQ multiplex PCR, the TCRdb table keeps only in-frame clones and is missing some. Listed are tens of thousands of clones; 5.9% falls within the top ten. Source material: PBMCs. These receptors were obtained from a human donor in good health.

This CDR3 reads CASSDWYRYSNQPQHF. The CDR3 DNA reads as TGTGCCAGCAGTGATTGGTACAGGTATAGCAATCAGCCCCAGCATTTT. J is TRBJ1-5 and V is TRBV6-1, with a weak D call TRBD1 (5 bases). The CDR3 covers 16 residues. The V gene lost 3 bases and the J gene lost 0 bases, with 12 bases spanning the gap. Per the germline V gene, CDR1 is MNHNS and CDR2 is SASEGT.

The chain employs TRBV5-4 and TRBJ2-2, with 7 bases fitting TRBD2. V was clipped by 4 bases and J by 5 bases; unmatched bases: 14. Germline values: CDR1 SGHNT, CDR2 YYREEE (reference sequence). This CDR3 has 17 amino acids. The CDR3 coding sequence is TGTGCCAGCAGCCCTGAAAGCGGGGTTCGAAGGACCGGGGAGCTGTTTTTT. Its translation is CASSPESGVRRTGELFF. The full variable domain, in which reference TRBV5-4 and TRBJ2-2 provide the parts outside the CDR3, is ETGVTQSPTHLIKTRGQQVTLRCSSQSGHNTVSWYQQALGQGPQFIFQYYREEENGRGNFPPRFSGLQFPNYSSELNVNALELDDSALYLCASSPESGVRRTGELFFGEGSRLTVL.

V gene TRBV2 combines with J gene TRBJ2-5; 9 nucleotides line up with TRBD1. This CDR3 is 14 amino acids long. CDR1 and CDR2 (germline): SNHLY, FYNNEI. With V trimmed by 6 bases and J by 5 bases, 7 bases remained unmatched. The DNA of the CDR3 is TGTGCCAGCAGGGGGACAGGGAAGGCGGAGACCCAGTACTTC. Its translation: CASRGTGKAETQYF.

V gene TRBV10-3 combines with J gene TRBJ1-6, with 9 bases aligning to TRBD1. The CDR3 is 14 amino acids. Looked up from germline, CDR1 is ENHRY and CDR2 is SYGVKD. Trimming removed 9 bases from V and 9 bases from J; junction bases left unmatched: 9. CDR3 sequence reads: CAISQGAVGSPLHF. The CDR3, as DNA: TGTGCCATTTCACAGGGGGCAGTGGGTTCACCCCTCCACTTT.

J is TRBJ1-2 and V is TRBV29-1; possibly TRBD1 for D (6 bases). The germline V gene has CDR1 SQVTM and CDR2 ANQGSEA. Deletions cut 7 bases from V and 2 bases from J, with 8 bases between. This CDR3 region has 11 residues. DNA for the CDR3: TGCAGCGCTGGACAGAACTATGGCTACACCTTC. Encoded protein: CSAGQNYGYTF.

The chain combines TRBV7-3 with TRBJ2-7, with D perhaps matching TRBD2 (6 bases). Trimming removed 3 bases at V and 5 bases at J, with 11 bases between. CDR1 and CDR2 from the germline V gene are SGHTA and FQGTGA. This CDR3 region has 13 residues. The CDR3 reads CASSLNTGDEQYF. The CDR3 nucleotides are TGTGCCAGCAGCTTGAACACGGGAGACGAGCAGTACTTC. The whole variable domain, filled in from reference TRBV7-3 and TRBJ2-7, reads GAGVSQTPSNKVTEKGKYVELRCDPISGHTALYWYRQSLGQGPEFLIYFQGTGAADDSGLPNDRFFAVRPEGSVSTLKIQRTERGDSAVYLCASSLNTGDEQYFGPGTRLTVT.

The chain recombines TRBV9 with TRBJ1-3, with no clear D. CDR1 SGDLS and CDR2 YYNGEE come from the germline V gene. The V end was cut by 4 bases, the J end by 4 bases, with 18 bases between. This CDR3 region has 16 residues. As DNA, the CDR3 is TGTGCCAGCAGCCTTCAGACGGGAGGATACGGAAACACCATATATTTT. Its protein is CASSLQTGGYGNTIYF.

The chain uses TRBV19 and TRBJ1-3, with 7 bases that match TRBD1. The end of the DNA aligns better with TRBJ2-2, so the J call may be wrong. Germline values: CDR1 LNHDA, CDR2 SQIVND (reference sequence). The length of the CDR3 is 14 residues. CDR3 DNA sequence: TGTGCCAGTGAGAACAGGGGGAACACCGGGGAGCTGTTTTTT. Translated: CASENRGNTGELFF.

The J gene is TRBJ1-3, the V gene TRBV28, with 8 bases aligning to TRBD1. The CDR3 extends over 16 amino acids. Germline V lookup: CDR1 MDHEN, CDR2 SYDVKM. The trim removed 7 bases at V and 0 bases at J, leaving 8 bases unmatched. The CDR3 reads CASTYTGGVSGNTIYF. As DNA, the CDR3 is TGTGCCAGCACCTATACAGGGGGGGTCTCTGGAAACACCATATATTTT.

The CDR3 DNA reads TGCGCCAGCAGCGGGGACAGGGCGAACACCGGGGAGCTGTTTTTT. It yields the protein CASSGDRANTGELFF. The rearrangement uses TRBV5-1 and TRBJ2-2, with 9 bases fitting TRBD1. The CDR3 consists of 15 residues. V lost 4 bases to trimming and J lost 0 bases; unmatched junction nucleotides: 1. The germline V gene has CDR1 SGHRS and CDR2 YFSETQ. Complete variable domain (other parts from reference TRBV5-1 and TRBJ2-2): KAGVTQTPRYLIKTRGQQVTLSCSPISGHRSVSWYQQTPGQGLQFLFEYFSETQRNKGNFPGRFSGRQFSNSRSEMNVSTLELGDSALYLCASSGDRANTGELFFGEGSRLTVL.

CDR3: CTSSPPDCSNQPQHF. The CDR3 region has the DNA TGCACCAGCAGCCCCCCGGACTGCAGCAATCAGCCCCAGCATTTT. The chain couples TRBV1 to TRBJ1-5. TRBV1 is termed a pseudogene. The CDR3 sequence is 15 residues long.

This sequence joins TRBV10-2 and TRBJ1-5, with 7 bases that match TRBD1. Germline V CDR1 and CDR2: WSHSY, SAAADI. V shed 6 bases and J 0 bases; nucleotides not matched to a gene: 5. There are 15 residues in the CDR3. CDR3 region: CASRGTVDSNQPQHF. As DNA, the CDR3 is TGCGCCAGCAGGGGGACAGTTGATAGCAATCAGCCCCAGCATTTT.

The J gene is TRBJ1-1, the V gene TRBV6-5; possible D gene TRBD1, 6 bases. Germline CDR1 MNHEY, CDR2 SVGAGI. There are 14 residues in the CDR3. The V end lost 3 bases, the J end lost 4 bases, and 12 bases lay between the germline ends. The CDR3 protein is CASSYQTGPTEAFF. For the CDR3, the DNA is TGTGCCAGCAGTTATCAGACAGGACCCACTGAAGCTTTCTTT.

The chain couples TRBV10-3 to TRBJ2-7, with 13 bases that match TRBD2. The CDR3 consists of 16 residues. Germline trimming cut 2 bases from V and 2 bases from J; bases unmatched to any gene: 3. Germline V gene lookup returns CDR1 ENHRY and CDR2 SYGVKD. CDR3 residues: CAISEEGTSGTYEQYF. CDR3 nucleotide sequence: TGTGCCATCAGTGAGGAGGGGACTAGCGGGACCTACGAGCAGTACTTC.

The gene calls are TRBV25-1 and TRBJ2-2; no reliable D call. Between the trimmed V and J ends, which lost 1 base and 6 bases, there was a span of 3 bases. CDR3 length equals 12 residues. The germline gives CDR1 MGHDK, CDR2 SYGVNS. The CDR3 reads CASSESAGELFF. For the CDR3, the DNA is TGTGCCAGCAGTGAATCGGCCGGGGAGCTGTTTTTT.

In nucleotides, the CDR3 is TGTGCCAGCGGCCGAGACAGGGGTGCGTACGAGCAGTACTTC. Its protein product is CASGRDRGAYEQYF. This chain uses TRBV28 with TRBJ2-7; 8 bases agree with TRBD1. This CDR3 region has 14 residues. J lost 4 bases, V lost 8 bases, and 10 bases had no gene match. CDR1 is MDHEN and CDR2 is SYDVKM in the germline V gene.

The genes are TRBV28 and TRBJ1-2; 7 positions agree with TRBD1. Germline values: CDR1 MDHEN, CDR2 SYDVKM. The trim removed 9 bases at V and 4 bases at J, leaving 5 bases unmatched. This CDR3 spans 12 amino acids. The CDR3 sequence is CASGTVVYGYTF. For the CDR3, the DNA is TGTGCCAGTGGGACAGTTGTCTATGGCTACACCTTC.

The chain couples TRBV30 to TRBJ1-5; 10 bases are shared with TRBD1. CDR3 length: 16 amino acids. With 2 bases clipped from V and 6 bases from J, the junction kept 10 bases outside the gene matches. Germline CDR1 GTSNPN, CDR2 SVGIG (reference sequence). The CDR3 DNA sequence: TGTGCCTGGAGTCCAATGGACAGGGGGAAGGGTCAGCCCCAGCATTTT. This translates into CAWSPMDRGKGQPQHF. The full variable domain, its missing parts supplied by reference TRBV30 and TRBJ1-5, is SQTIHQWPATLVQPVGSPLSLECTVEGTSNPNLYWYRQAAGRGLQLLFYSVGIGQISSEVPQNLSASRPQDRQFILSSKKLLLSDSGFYLCAWSPMDRGKGQPQHFGDGTRLSIL.

The chain employs TRBV5-4 and TRBJ2-1; 10 bases are shared with TRBD2. This CDR3 contains 16 residues. Germline V gene lookup returns CDR1 SGHNT and CDR2 YYREEE (reference sequence). V shed 2 bases and J 6 bases; nucleotides not matched to a gene: 8. The CDR3 coding sequence is TGTGCCAGCAGCTTCCCAGCGGGGGGGCAACGCAATGAGCAGTTCTTC. This encodes CASSFPAGGQRNEQFF.

The CDR3 DNA sequence: TGTGCCAGCAGTTTTCACAGTGATTATGCTTCACCCCTCCACTTT. Protein: CASSFHSDYASPLHF. The J gene is TRBJ1-6, the V gene TRBV28, with D uncertain. Germline CDR1 and CDR2: MDHEN and SYDVKM. The V end was cut by 3 bases, the J end by 9 bases, with 15 bases between. This CDR3 has 15 residues.

The chain joins TRBV5-1 to TRBJ2-7; a possible D gene is TRBD2 (5 bases). The CDR3 has 11 amino acids. Germline V gene data show CDR1 as SGHRS and CDR2 as YFSETQ. Trimming took off 4 bases at V and 5 bases at J, with 7 bases between the two ends. The CDR3 region has the DNA TGCGCCAGCAGCGAGGAGGACGAGCAGTACTTC. This codes for CASSEEDEQYF.

The rearrangement joins TRBV6-1 to TRBJ2-2; perhaps TRBD2 as D (5 bases). V shed 1 base and J shed 8 bases, with 11 bases lying between them. The CDR3 runs to 14 residues. Germline CDR1 is MNHNS and CDR2 is SASEGT. The CDR3 reads CASSEGRGLGELFF. Written as DNA, the CDR3 is TGTGCCAGCAGTGAAGGAAGAGGGCTTGGGGAGCTGTTTTTT.

This sequence joins TRBV7-9 and TRBJ1-2; 7 bases map to TRBD1. V dropped 7 bases and J dropped 7; count of bases not matched to a gene: 18. Germline V gene lookup returns CDR1 SEHNR and CDR2 FQNEAQ (reference sequence). CDR3 length: 16 residues. DNA of the CDR3: TGTGCCAGCAACCAATGGAGGGGCGGACAGGCGAGTGGCTACACCTTC. Amino acids: CASNQWRGGQASGYTF.